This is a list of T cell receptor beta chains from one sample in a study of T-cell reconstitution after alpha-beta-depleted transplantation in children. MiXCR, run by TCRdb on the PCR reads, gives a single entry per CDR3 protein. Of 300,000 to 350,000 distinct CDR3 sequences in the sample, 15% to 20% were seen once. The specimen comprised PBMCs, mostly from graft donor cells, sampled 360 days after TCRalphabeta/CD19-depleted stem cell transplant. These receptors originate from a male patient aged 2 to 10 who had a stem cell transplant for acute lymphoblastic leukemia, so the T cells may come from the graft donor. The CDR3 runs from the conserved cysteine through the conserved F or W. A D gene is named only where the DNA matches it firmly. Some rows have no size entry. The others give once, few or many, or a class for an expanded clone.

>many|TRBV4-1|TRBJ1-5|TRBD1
CASSQDKGTGRYSNQPQHF
TGCGCCAGCAGCCAAGATAAGGGGACAGGGCGTTATAGCAATCAGCCCCAGCATTTT
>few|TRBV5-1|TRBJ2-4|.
CASSLGTKHIQYF
TGCGCCAGCAGCTTGGGGACTAAGCACATTCAGTACTTC
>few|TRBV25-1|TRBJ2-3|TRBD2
CASSEPQRGPSTDTQYF
TGTGCCAGCAGTGAGCCCCAGCGGGGTCCAAGCACAGATACGCAGTATTTT
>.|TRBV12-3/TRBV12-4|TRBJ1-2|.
CASWRGPTYGYTF
TGTGCCAGCTGGCGGGGGCCTACCTATGGCTACACCTTC
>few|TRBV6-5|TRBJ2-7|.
CASSAAHEQYF
TGTGCCAGCAGCGCGGCCCACGAGCAGTACTTC
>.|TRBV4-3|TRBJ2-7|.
CASSQETGTLSYEQYF
TGCGCCAGCAGCCAGGAGACCGGGACTCTCTCCTACGAGCAGTACTTC
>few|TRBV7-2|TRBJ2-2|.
CASSLDAGASTGELFF
TGTGCCAGCAGCTTAGACGCGGGGGCGAGCACCGGGGAGCTGTTTTTT
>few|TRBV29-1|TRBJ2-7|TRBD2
CSAQGLAGFYEQYF
TGCAGCGCCCAGGGACTAGCGGGTTTCTACGAGCAGTACTTC
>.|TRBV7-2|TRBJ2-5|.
CASSSGSETQYF
TGTGCCAGCAGCTCCGGATCAGAGACCCAGTACTTC
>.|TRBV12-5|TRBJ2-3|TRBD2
CASGSWTSEDTQYF
TGTGCTAGTGGTTCCTGGACTAGCGAAGATACGCAGTATTTT
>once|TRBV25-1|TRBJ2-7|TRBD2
CASQSLADSYEQYF
TGTGCCAGCCAGTCCCTAGCGGACTCCTACGAGCAGTACTTC
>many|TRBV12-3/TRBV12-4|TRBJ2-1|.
CASSLGGLSYNEQFF
TGTGCCAGCAGTTTAGGGGGGCTTTCCTACAATGAGCAGTTCTTC
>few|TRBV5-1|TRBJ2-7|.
CASSLDGPGSVSHEQYF
TGCGCCAGCAGCTTGGACGGGCCCGGAAGCGTCTCCCACGAGCAGTACTTC
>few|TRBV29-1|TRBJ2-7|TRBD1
CSVEGRGQGLDYEQYF
TGCAGCGTTGAAGGAAGGGGACAGGGATTAGACTACGAGCAGTACTTC
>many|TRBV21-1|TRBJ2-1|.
CASSKVSTGAGGPYNEQFF
TGTGCCAGCAGCAAAGTGTCTACCGGAGCGGGAGGTCCCTACAATGAGCAGTTCTTC
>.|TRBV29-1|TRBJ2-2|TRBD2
CSGGGTSGRNTGELFF
TGCAGCGGTGGCGGCACTAGCGGGAGGAACACCGGGGAGCTGTTTTTT